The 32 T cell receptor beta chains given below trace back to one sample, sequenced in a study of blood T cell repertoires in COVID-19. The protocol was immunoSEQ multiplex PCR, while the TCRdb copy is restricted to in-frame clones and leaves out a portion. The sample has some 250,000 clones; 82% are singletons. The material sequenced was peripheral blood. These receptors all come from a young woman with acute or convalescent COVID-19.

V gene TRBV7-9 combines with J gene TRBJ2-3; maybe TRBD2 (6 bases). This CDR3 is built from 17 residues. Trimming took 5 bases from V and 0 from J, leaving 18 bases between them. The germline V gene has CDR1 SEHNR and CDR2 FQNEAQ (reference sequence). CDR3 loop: CASSRIGTRTSTDTQYF. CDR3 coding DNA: TGTGCCAGCAGCAGAATCGGGACTCGCACTAGCACAGATACGCAGTATTTT.

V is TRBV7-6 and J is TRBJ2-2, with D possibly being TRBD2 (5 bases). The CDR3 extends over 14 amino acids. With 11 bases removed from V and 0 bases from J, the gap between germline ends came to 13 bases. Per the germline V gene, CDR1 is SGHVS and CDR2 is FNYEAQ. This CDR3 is CASKRNANTGELFF. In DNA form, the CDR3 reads TGTGCCTCCAAGCGGAACGCGAACACCGGGGAGCTGTTTTTT.

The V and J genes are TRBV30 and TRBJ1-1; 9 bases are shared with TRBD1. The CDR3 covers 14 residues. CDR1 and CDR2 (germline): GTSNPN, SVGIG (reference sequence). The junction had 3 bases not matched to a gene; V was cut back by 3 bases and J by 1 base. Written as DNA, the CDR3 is TGTGCCTGGAGCATGGGACAGGGGAACACTGAAGCTTTCTTT. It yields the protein CAWSMGQGNTEAFF.

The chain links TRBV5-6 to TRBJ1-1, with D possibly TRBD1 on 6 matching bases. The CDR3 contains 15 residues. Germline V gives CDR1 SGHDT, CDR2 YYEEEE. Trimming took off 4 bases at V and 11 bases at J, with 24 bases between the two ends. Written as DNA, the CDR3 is TGTGCCAGCAGCCCAAAATCACAGGGTAGGCCTGTCGCTTTCTTT. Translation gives CASSPKSQGRPVAFF.

The CDR3 loop reads CASTVTETYEQYF. In DNA form, the CDR3 reads TGTGCCAGCACGGTGACGGAGACCTACGAGCAGTACTTC. The V and J genes are TRBV6-5 and TRBJ2-7; the D is unclear. There are 13 residues in the CDR3. Trimming cost V 7 bases and J 2 bases, with 12 bases left between them. Germline assignment: CDR1 MNHEY and CDR2 SVGAGI.

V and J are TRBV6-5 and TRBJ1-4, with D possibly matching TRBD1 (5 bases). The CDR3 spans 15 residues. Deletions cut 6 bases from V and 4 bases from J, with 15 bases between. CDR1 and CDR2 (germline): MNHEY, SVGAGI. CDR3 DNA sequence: TGTGCCAGCAGCTTCGACAGAGCCCATAATGAAAAACTGTTTTTT. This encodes CASSFDRAHNEKLFF.

The CDR3 region has the DNA TGTGCCAGCAGTCCGGGAGGAGGGCCCGGGGAGCTGTTTTTT. Translation gives CASSPGGGPGELFF. V and J are TRBV27 and TRBJ2-2; the match to TRBD2 covers 7 bases. CDR1 is MNHEY, CDR2 SMNVEV, per germline (reference sequence). With 5 bases clipped from V and 6 bases from J, the junction kept 6 bases outside the gene matches. The CDR3 sequence is 14 residues long.

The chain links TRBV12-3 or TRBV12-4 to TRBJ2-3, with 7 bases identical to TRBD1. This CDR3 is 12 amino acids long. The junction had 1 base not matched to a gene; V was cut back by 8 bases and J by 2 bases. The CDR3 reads CASGTATDTQYF. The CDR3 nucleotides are TGTGCCAGCGGGACAGCCACAGATACGCAGTATTTT.

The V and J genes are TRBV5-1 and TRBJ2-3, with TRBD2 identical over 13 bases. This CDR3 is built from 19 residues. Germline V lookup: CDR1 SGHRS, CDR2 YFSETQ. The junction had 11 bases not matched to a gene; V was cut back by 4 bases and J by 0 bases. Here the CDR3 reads CASSTGTSGMADSTDTQYF. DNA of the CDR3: TGCGCCAGCAGCACAGGGACTAGCGGGATGGCTGACAGCACAGATACGCAGTATTTT.

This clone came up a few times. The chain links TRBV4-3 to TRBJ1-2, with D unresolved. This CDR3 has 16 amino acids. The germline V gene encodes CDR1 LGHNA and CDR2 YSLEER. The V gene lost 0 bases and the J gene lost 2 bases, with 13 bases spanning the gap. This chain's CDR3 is CASSQDGWAANYGYTF. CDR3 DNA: TGCGCCAGCAGCCAAGATGGTTGGGCAGCCAACTATGGCTACACCTTC.

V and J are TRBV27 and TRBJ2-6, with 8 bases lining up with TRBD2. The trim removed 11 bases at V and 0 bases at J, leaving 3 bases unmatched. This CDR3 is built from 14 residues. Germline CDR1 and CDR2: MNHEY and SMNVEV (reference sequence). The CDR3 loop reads CASGGASGANVLTF. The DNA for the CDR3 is TGTGCCTCCGGGGGGGCCTCTGGGGCCAACGTCCTGACTTTC.

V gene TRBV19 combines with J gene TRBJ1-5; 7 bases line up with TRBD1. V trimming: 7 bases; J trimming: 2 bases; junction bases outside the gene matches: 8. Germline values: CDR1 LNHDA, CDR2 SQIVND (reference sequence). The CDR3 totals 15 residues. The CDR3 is CASNPLTGGNQPQHF. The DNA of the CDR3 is TGTGCCAGTAACCCACTCACAGGGGGCAATCAGCCCCAGCATTTT.

As DNA, the CDR3 is TGCGCCAGCAGTGATGGTGGGTCTACTAGCGGGAGCCGTGAGCAGTTCTTC. Amino acids: CASSDGGSTSGSREQFF. The chain carries TRBV10-1 and TRBJ2-1, with 11 nucleotides matching TRBD2. CDR3 size: 17 residues. Trimming took 3 bases from V and 9 from J; bases not matched to a gene: 13. Germline V CDR1 and CDR2: WNHNN, SYGVQD (reference sequence).

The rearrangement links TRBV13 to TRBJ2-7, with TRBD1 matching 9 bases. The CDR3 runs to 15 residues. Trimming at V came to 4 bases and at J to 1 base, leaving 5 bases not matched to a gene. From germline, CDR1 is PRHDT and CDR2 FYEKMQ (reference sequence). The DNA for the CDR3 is TGTGCCAGCAGCTCGGGGACAGGGATTTCCTACGAGCAGTACTTC. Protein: CASSSGTGISYEQYF.

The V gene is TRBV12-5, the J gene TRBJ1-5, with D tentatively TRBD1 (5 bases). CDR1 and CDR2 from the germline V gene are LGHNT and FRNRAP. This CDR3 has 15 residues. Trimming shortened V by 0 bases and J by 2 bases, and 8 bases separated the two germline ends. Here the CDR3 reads CASGLVGRGNQPQHF. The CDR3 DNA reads TGTGCTAGTGGTTTGGTAGGCAGGGGCAATCAGCCCCAGCATTTT.

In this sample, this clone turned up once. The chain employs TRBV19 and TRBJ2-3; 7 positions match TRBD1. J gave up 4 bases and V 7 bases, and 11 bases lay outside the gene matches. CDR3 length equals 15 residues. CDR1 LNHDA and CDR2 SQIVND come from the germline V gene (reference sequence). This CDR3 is CASTRAGQGADTQYF. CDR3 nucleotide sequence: TGTGCCAGTACCCGCGCTGGCCAGGGGGCAGATACGCAGTATTTT.

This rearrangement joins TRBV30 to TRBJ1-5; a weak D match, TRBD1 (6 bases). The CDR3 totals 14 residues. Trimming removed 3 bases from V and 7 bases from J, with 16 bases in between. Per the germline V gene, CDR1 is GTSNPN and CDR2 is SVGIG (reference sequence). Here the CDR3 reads CAWRSTGHGQPQHF. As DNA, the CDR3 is TGTGCCTGGAGGAGCACAGGGCACGGGCAGCCCCAGCATTTT.

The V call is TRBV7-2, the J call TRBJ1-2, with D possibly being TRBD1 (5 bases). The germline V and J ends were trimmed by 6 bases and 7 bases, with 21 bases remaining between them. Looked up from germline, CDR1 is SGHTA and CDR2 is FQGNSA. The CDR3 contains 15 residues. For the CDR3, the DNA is TGTGCCAGCAGTCCGGGGCGCGCCGGGGAGGGTGGCTACACCTTC. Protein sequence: CASSPGRAGEGGYTF.

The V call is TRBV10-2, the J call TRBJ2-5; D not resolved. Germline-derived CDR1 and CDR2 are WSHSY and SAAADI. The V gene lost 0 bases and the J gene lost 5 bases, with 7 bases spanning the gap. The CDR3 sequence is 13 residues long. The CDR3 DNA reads TGCGCCAGCAGTGAGTCGTCTTCGGAGACCCAGTACTTC. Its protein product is CASSESSSETQYF.

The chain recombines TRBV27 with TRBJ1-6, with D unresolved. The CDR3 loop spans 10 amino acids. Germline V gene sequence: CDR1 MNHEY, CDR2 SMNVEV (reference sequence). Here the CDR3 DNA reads TGTGCGCAGAATAATTCACCCCTCCACTTT. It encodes CAQNNSPLHF.

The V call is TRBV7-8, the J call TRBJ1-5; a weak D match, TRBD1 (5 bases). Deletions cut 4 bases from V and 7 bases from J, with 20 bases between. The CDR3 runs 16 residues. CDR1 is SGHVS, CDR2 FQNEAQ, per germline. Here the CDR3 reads CASSSQSGGFEQPQHF. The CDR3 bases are TGTGCCAGCAGCTCCCAATCGGGGGGGTTCGAGCAGCCCCAGCATTTT.

In nucleotides, the CDR3 is TGTGCCAGTAGTCCCCAGTGGCAGGGGGCAGGTCAGCCCCAGCATTTT. Encoded protein: CASSPQWQGAGQPQHF. The chain employs TRBV19 and TRBJ1-5; 8 bases align to TRBD1. J lost 6 bases, V lost 5 bases, and 12 bases had no gene match. This CDR3 spans 16 amino acids. Germline values: CDR1 LNHDA, CDR2 SQIVND (reference sequence).

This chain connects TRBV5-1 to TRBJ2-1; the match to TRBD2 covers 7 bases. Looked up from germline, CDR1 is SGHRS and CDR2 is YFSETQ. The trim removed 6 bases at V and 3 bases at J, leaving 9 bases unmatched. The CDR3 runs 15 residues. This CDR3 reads CASIPGGSVYNEQFF. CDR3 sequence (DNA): TGCGCCAGCATCCCAGGCGGGAGTGTCTACAATGAGCAGTTCTTC.

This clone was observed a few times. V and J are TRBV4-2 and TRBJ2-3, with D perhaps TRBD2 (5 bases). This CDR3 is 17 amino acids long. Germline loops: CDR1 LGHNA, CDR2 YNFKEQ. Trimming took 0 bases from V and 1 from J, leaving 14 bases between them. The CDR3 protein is CASSQDYGNGGTDTQYF. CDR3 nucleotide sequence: TGTGCCAGCAGCCAAGATTACGGGAATGGTGGCACAGATACGCAGTATTTT.

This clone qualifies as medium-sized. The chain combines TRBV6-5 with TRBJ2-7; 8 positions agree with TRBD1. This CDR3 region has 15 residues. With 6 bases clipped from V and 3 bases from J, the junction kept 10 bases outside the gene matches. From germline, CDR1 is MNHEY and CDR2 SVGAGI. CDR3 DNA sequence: TGTGCCAGCAGCCCAGGGGGCGCAGGGGACTACGAGCAGTACTTC. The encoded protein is CASSPGGAGDYEQYF.

The CDR3 nucleotides are TGTGCCAGCTCACCACCGACAGGGCTAAGCACAGATACGCAGTATTTT. Amino acid sequence: CASSPPTGLSTDTQYF. The J gene is TRBJ2-3, the V gene TRBV18; 7 bases are a match to TRBD1. The trim removed 0 bases at V and 0 bases at J, leaving 3 bases unmatched. From germline, CDR1 is KGHSH and CDR2 LQKENI. The CDR3 has 16 amino acids. The variable domain in full, completed from reference TRBV18 and TRBJ2-3, reads NAGVMQNPRHLVRRRGQEARLRCSPMKGHSHVYWYRQLPEEGLKFMVYLQKENIIDESGMPKERFSAEFPKEGPSILRIQQVVRGDSAAYFCASSPPTGLSTDTQYFGPGTRLTVL.

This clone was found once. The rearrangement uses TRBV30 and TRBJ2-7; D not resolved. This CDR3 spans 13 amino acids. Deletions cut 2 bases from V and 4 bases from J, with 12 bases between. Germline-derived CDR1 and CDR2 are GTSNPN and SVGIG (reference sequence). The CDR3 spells CAWSSWSPYEQYF. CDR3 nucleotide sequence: TGTGCCTGGAGTAGTTGGAGTCCATACGAGCAGTACTTC.

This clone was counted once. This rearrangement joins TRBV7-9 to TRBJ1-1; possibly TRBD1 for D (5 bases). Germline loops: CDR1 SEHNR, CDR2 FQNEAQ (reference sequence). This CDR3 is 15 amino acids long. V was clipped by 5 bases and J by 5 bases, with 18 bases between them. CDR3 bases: TGTGCCAGCAGCGACGCGGCGGCAGGGAGGACTGAAGCTTTCTTT. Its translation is CASSDAAAGRTEAFF.

This CDR3 is CASSMVQGTSSYEQYF. The CDR3 bases are TGTGCCAGTAGTATGGTTCAGGGCACAAGCTCCTACGAGCAGTACTTC. The V gene is TRBV19, the J gene TRBJ2-7; TRBD1 might be the D (5 bases). The CDR3 covers 16 residues. Germline loops: CDR1 LNHDA, CDR2 SQIVND (reference sequence). V dropped 3 bases and J dropped 0 bases, with 15 bases sitting between them. Looking up the rest from reference TRBV19 and TRBJ2-7 gives the full variable domain: DGGITQSPKYLFRKEGQNVTLSCEQNLNHDAMYWYRQDPGQGLRLIYYSQIVNDFQKGDIAEGYSVSREKKESFPLTVTSAQKNPTAFYLCASSMVQGTSSYEQYFGPGTRLTVT.

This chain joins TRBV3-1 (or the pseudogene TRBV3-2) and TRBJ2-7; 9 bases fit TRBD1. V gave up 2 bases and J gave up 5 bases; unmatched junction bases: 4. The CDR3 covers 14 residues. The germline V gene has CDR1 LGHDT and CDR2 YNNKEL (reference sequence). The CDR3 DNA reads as TGTGCCAGCAGCCAATCCGGGACAGGGAACGAGCAGTACTTC. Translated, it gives CASSQSGTGNEQYF.

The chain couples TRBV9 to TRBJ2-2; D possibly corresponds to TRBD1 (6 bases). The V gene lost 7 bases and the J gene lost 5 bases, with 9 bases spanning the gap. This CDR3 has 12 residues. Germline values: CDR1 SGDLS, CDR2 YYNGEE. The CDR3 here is CASATGTGELFF. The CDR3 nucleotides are TGTGCCAGCGCGACAGGAACCGGGGAGCTGTTTTTT. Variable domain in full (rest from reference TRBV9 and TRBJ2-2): DSGVTQTPKHLITATGQRVTLRCSPRSGDLSVYWYQQSLDQGLQFLIQYYNGEERAKGNILERFSAQQFPDLHSELNLSSLELGDSALYFCASATGTGELFFGEGSRLTVL.

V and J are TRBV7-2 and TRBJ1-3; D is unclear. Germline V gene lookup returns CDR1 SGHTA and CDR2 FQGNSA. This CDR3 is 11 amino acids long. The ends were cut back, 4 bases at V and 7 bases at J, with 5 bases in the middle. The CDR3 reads CASSWRNTIYF. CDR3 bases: TGTGCCAGCAGCTGGAGGAACACCATATATTTT. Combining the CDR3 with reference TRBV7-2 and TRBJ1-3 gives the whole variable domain GAGVSQSPSNKVTEKGKDVELRCDPISGHTALYWYRQSLGQGLEFLIYFQGNSAPDKSGLPSDRFSAERTGGSVSTLTIQRTQQEDSAVYLCASSWRNTIYFGEGSWLTVV.